This T cell receptor beta chain was identified in a study of shared clonotypes between healthy human individuals. Overall study: Each donor had three CD4 naive, three CD4 memory, two CD8 naive and one CD8 memory plate.

With regard to this clone: The antigen is undetermined.

Here immunoSEQ multiplex PCR was the method, and the copy in TCRdb shows in-frame clones only, minus some. This table holds approximately 350,000 clones, roughly 96% found once. Study outcomes and limitations: Although depth was large, rarefaction showed that sequencing of the sorted subsets was incomplete. Memory subsets had estimated richness that was generally smaller than that of naive subsets.

The study drew all its donors from Caucasian adults living in Nashville, Tennessee. Trimming at V came to 4 bases and at J to 2 bases, leaving 7 bases not matched to a gene. The CDR3 loop spans 16 amino acids. Germline CDR1 SEHNR, CDR2 FQNEAQ (reference sequence). The receptor was derived from a man aged 25 to 45 in good health. The sample consisted of memory CD8+ T cells sorted from blood. Subset here: CD45RO+ cells pooled with CCR7-negative TemRA cells. The V call is TRBV7-9, the J call TRBJ2-1; 8 bases agree with TRBD2. CDR3 amino acids: CASSSGVAGPYNEQFF. In DNA, the CDR3 is TGTGCCAGCAGCTCAGGGGTAGCGGGGCCCTACAATGAGCAGTTCTTC.